This T cell receptor (beta chain) was observed in a study of OX40 agonist ivuxolimab in advanced cancers. Broadly, across the study: Ivuxolimab was a fully human IgG2 agonistic monoclonal antibody targeting the costimulatory receptor OX40 (CD134). Partial responses occurred in three dose-escalation patients, of whom one had hepatocellular carcinoma and two had cutaneous melanoma. Of the roughly 53 patients in dose escalation, about 19 had hepatocellular carcinoma, about 15 had melanoma, 9 had renal cell carcinoma and 9 had head and neck cancer. Peripheral TCRbeta sequencing was intended to test whether TCR sequence diversity was altered and clonal T-cell expansion was caused by ivuxolimab. Intravenous ivuxolimab was administered to patients every 2 weeks at six dose levels: 0.01, 0.1, 0.3, 1.5, 3 and 10 mg/kg. The paper covers the monotherapy dose-escalation part of the phase I ivuxolimab trial, which included N of about 56 patients. A male proportion of around 81% and a mean age of around 60 years, ranging from roughly 23 to 90, were recorded for the dose-escalation cohort. Patients were allowed to have had prior anti-PD-1, anti-PD-L1 or anti-CTLA-4 therapy, and approximately 40% of the dose-escalation patients had been treated with checkpoint inhibitors. General study outcomes and caveats: Low levels of normalized T-cell clonal expansion were also seen in some nonresponding patients. Which antigens the clonally expanded peripheral T cells were specific for was not determined. After ivuxolimab, more expanded clones were found on average in CD8+ T cells than in CD4+ T cells. Partial responders in the 0.1-3.0 mg/kg groups had among the lowest normalized peripheral clonal expansion, especially among CD8+ T cells. At doses from 0.1 to 3.0 mg/kg, clonal expansion was seen in both CD4+ and CD8+ blood T cells between baseline and week 6.

Patients with a history of autoimmune disease or receiving systemic immunosuppression were excluded from the trial. In every dose cohort, peripheral blood was drawn for TCR sequencing at baseline, cycle 4 day 1, and cycle 7 day 1. Samples came from an open-label, multicenter, first-in-human phase I dose-escalation trial of ivuxolimab. The trial enrolled adults with locally advanced or metastatic head and neck squamous cell, hepatocellular, melanoma or renal cell carcinoma. Before TCR sequencing, CD4+ T cells and CD8+ T cells from peripheral blood were sorted into separate populations. Genomic DNA was isolated from the sorted cells so that the TCRbeta CDR3 region could be sequenced. The immunoSEQ Assay was used for sequencing of TCRbeta CDR3 regions. TCRdb took this table from immuneACCESS and kept in-frame rearrangements with V and J called. Such tables lack part of the clones; where checked against another copy, unresolved V genes explain under half of the gap, and the rest is unexplained. The sample has about 42,000 clones on record, approximately 86% of them singletons. The top ten clonotypes cover roughly 12% of the sample.

Trimming at the junction amounts to 7 bases on V and 3 bases on J, and the germline ends lie 10 bases apart. The CDR3 contains 12 residues, cysteine and phenylalanine counted. Only the CDR3 DNA is retained, 36 bases long and in frame from the first base. Based on the germline V gene (reference sequence), the CDR1 and CDR2 sequences are MNHNY and SVGAGI. About this clone itself: Its antigen is unknown. Base qualities are not at hand, and no much larger clone is one base apart.

Recombination joined TRBV6-6 with TRBJ2-7; the D gene cannot be named for sure. This receptor was identified in an adult with an advanced solid tumor such as melanoma, head and neck, liver or kidney cancer. The sequenced sample was CD4+ or CD8+ T cells sorted from blood, obtained in a trial of the OX40 agonist ivuxolimab. CDR3 protein: CASTWSNYEQYF. Read as DNA, the sequence is TGTGCCAGCACATGGTCGAACTACGAGCAGTACTTC.